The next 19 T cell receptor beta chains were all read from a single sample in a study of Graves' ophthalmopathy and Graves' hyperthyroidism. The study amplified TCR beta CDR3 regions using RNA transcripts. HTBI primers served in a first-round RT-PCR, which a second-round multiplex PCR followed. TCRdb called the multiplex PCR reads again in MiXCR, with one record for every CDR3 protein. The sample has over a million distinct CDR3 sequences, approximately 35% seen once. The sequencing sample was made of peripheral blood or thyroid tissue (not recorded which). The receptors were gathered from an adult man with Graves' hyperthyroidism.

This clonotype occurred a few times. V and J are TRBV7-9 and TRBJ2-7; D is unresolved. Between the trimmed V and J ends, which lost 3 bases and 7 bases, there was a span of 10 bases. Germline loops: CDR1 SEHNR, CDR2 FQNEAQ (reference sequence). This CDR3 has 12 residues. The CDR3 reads CASSLNLEEQYF. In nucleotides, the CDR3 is TGTGCCAGCAGCTTGAATTTAGAAGAGCAGTACTTC. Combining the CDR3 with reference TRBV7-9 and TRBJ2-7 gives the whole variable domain DTGVSQNPRHKITKRGQNVTFRCDPISEHNRLYWYRQTLGQGPEFLTYFQNEAQLEKSRLLSDRFSAERPKGSFSTLEIQRTEQGDSAMYLCASSLNLEEQYFGPGTRLTVT.

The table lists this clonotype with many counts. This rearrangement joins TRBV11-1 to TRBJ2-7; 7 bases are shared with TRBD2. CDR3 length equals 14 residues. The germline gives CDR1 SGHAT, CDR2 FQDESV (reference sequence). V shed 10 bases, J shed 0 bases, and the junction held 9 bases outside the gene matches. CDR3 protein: CATSKSGNSYEQYF. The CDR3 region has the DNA TGTGCCACCTCGAAAAGCGGGAACTCCTACGAGCAGTACTTC. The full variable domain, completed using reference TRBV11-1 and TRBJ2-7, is EAEVAQSPRYKITEKSQAVAFWCDPISGHATLYWYRQILGQGPELLVQFQDESVVDDSQLPKDRFSAERLKGVDSTLKIQPAELGDSAMYLCATSKSGNSYEQYFGPGTRLTVT.

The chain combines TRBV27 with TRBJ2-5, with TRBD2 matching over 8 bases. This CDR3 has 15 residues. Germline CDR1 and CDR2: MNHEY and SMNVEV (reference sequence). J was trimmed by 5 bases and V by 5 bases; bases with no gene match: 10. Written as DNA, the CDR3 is TGTGCCAGCAGTCCCCTCCGGACTAGCCCCGAGACCCAGTACTTC. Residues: CASSPLRTSPETQYF.

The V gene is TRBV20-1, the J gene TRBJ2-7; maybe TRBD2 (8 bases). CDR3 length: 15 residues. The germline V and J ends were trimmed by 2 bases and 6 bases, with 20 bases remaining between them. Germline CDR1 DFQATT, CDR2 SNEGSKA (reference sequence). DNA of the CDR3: TGCAGTGCTAGAAAGACAGGGACTAGAAGAAGCGAGCAGTACTTC. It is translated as CSARKTGTRRSEQYF.

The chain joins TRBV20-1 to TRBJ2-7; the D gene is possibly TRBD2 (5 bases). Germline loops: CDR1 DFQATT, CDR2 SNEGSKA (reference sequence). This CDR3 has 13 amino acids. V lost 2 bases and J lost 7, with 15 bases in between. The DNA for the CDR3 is TGCAGTGCTAGAAGTGGTGTCCGGAGGGAGCAGTACTTC. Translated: CSARSGVRREQYF.

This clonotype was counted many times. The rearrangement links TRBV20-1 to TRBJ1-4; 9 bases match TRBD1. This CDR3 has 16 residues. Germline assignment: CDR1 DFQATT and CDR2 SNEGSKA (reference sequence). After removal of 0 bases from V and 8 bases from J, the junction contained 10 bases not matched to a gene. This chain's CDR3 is CSARDHTGTGNEKLFF. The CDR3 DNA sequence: TGCAGTGCTAGAGATCACACCGGGACAGGGAACGAAAAACTGTTTTTT.

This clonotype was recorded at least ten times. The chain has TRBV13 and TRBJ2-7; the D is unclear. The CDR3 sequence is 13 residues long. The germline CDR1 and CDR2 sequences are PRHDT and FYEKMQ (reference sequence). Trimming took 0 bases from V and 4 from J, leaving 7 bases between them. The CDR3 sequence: CASSLGDVYEQYF. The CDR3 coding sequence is TGTGCCAGCAGCTTAGGCGATGTGTACGAGCAGTACTTC. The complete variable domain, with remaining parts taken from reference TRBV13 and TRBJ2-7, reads AAGVIQSPRHLIKEKRETATLKCYPIPRHDTVYWYQQGPGQDPQFLISFYEKMQSDKGSIPDRFSAQQFSDYHSELNMSSLELGDSALYFCASSLGDVYEQYFGPGTRLTVT.

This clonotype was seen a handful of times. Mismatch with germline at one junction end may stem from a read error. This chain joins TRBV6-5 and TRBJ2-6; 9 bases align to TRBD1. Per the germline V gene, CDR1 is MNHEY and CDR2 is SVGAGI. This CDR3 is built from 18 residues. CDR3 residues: CASSYSTGGSSRANVLTF. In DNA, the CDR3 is TGTGCCAGCAGTTACTCGACAGGGGGGTCCTCTCGGGCCAACGTCCTGACTTTC.

CDR3 loop: CASGQGAPYGYTF. The CDR3 coding sequence is TGTGCCAGTGGACAGGGGGCCCCCTATGGCTACACCTTC. The rearrangement uses TRBV19 and TRBJ1-2, with 11 bases lining up with TRBD1. Germline V gives CDR1 LNHDA, CDR2 SQIVND (reference sequence). V dropped 8 bases and J dropped 4; count of bases not matched to a gene: 3. This CDR3 comprises 13 residues.

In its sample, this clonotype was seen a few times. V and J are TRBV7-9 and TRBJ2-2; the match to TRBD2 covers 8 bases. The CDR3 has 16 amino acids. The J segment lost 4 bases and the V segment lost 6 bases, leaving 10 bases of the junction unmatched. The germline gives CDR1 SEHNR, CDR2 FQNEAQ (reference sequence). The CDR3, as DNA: TGTGCCAGCAGAGACGTAGCGGGGTTAAGCACCGGGGAGCTGTTTTTT. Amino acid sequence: CASRDVAGLSTGELFF.

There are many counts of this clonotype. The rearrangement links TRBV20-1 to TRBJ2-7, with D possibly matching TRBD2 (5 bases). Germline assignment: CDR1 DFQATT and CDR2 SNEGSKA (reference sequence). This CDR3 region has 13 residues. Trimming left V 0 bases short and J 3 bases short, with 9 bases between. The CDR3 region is CSARERGVYEQYF. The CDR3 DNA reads TGCAGTGCTAGAGAACGGGGAGTCTACGAGCAGTACTTC.

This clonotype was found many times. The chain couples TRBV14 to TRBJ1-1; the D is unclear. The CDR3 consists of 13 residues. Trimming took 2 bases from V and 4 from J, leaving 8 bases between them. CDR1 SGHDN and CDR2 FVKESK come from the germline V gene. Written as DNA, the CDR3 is TGTGCCAGCAGCCAAATTGTAGGCACTGAAGCTTTCTTT. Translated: CASSQIVGTEAFF.

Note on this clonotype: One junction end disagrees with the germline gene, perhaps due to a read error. CDR3 sequence: CATSRDKGNTGELSW. CDR3 DNA sequence: TGTGCCACCAGCAGAGATAAGGGAAACACCGGGGAGCTGTCTTGG. V is TRBV15 and J is TRBJ2-2, with TRBD2 as a possible D gene (5 bases). The CDR3 loop spans 15 amino acids. The germline V gene has CDR1 LNHNV and CDR2 YYDKDF (reference sequence).

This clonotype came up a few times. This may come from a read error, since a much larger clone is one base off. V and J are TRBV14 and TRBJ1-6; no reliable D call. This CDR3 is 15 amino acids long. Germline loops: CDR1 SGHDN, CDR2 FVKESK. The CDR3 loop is CVSSRASSYNSPLHF. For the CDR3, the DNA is TGTGTCAGCAGCCGAGCAAGCTCCTATAATTCACCCCTCCACTTT.

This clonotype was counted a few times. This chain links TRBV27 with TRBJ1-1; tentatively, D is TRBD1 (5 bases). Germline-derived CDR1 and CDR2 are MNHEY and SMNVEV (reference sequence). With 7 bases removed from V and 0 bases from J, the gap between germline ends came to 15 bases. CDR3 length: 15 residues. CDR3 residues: CASNAGSRMNTEAFF. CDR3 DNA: TGTGCCAGCAACGCAGGGTCGAGGATGAACACTGAAGCTTTCTTT.

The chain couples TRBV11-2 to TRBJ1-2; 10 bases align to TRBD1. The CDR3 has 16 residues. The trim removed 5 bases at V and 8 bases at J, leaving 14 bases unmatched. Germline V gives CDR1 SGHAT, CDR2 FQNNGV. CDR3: CASSPRTWDRGVGYTF. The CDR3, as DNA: TGTGCCAGCAGCCCGCGAACCTGGGACAGGGGAGTCGGCTACACCTTC.

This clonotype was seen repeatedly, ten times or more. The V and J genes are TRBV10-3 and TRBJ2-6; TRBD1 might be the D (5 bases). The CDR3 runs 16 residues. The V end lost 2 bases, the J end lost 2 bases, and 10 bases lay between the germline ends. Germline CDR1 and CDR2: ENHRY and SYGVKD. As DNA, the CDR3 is TGTGCCATCAGTGAGAGCCAGGGCCCTGGGGCCAACGTCCTGACTTTC. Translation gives CAISESQGPGANVLTF.

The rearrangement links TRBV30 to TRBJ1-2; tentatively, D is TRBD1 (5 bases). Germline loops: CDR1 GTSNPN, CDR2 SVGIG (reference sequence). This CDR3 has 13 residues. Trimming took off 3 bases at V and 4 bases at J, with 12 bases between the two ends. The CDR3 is CAWSEGGVYGYTF. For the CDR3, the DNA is TGTGCCTGGAGCGAAGGAGGGGTCTATGGCTACACCTTC.

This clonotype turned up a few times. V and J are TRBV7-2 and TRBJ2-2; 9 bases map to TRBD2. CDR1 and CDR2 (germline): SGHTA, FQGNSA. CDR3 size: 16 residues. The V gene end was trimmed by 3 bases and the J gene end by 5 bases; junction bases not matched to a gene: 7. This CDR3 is CASSFPSGARTGELFF. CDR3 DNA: TGTGCCAGCAGCTTCCCTAGCGGGGCCCGAACCGGGGAGCTGTTTTTT.